This paragraph reports one T cell receptor (beta chain). The germline CDR1 and CDR2 sequences are SGDLS and YYNGEE. This CDR3 is built from 15 residues. V shed 4 bases and J shed 5 bases, with 17 bases lying between them. Some clones are missing from TCRdb's copy, which holds only in-frame ones; the method was immunoSEQ multiplex PCR. Of hundreds of thousands of clones listed, around 80% are singletons. The entry originates in a study of blood T cell repertoires in COVID-19. Study context: From the United States, Italy and Spain came samples of acute and convalescent COVID-19. T cells, B-cell-depleted T cells, or PBMCs provided the cDNA or gDNA that served as material.

Recruitment covered about 25 US areas and drew participants whose ages spanned roughly 18 to 90 years. Participants' reported clinical history set cohort assignment. The chain couples TRBV9 to TRBJ2-3; D is ambiguous. What was sequenced was PBMCs or T cells enriched from blood (not recorded which). This receptor was obtained from a man aged 25-45 years with acute COVID-19. The CDR3 DNA follows: TGTGCCAGCAGCCCCCCAGGTTCCCCCATAGATACGCAGTATTTT. Its protein product is CASSPPGSPIDTQYF.